What follows describes a single T cell receptor beta chain. Antigen: not known. This record comes from a study of cytomegalovirus exposure and HLA in healthy donors. Every donor was a healthy person donating bone marrow. Notes on the study in general: Clonal expansion, a later analysis showed, was greater in HLA-associated TCR beta chains than in equally common others. Cytomegalovirus association was listed for about 150 TCR beta chains.

PCR primers comprised 60 Vbeta and 13 Jbeta primers. Sequencing was performed with immunoSEQ multiplex PCR; in TCRdb, only in-frame clones are kept and a portion is missing. The top ten hold 0.2% to 0.3% of the sample, which has 150,000 to 200,000 clones, approximately 84% seen once. Germline CDR1 is GTSNPN and CDR2 is SVGIG (reference sequence). CDR3 length: 16 residues. Trimming took 7 bases from V and 3 from J, leaving 24 bases between them. The TCR originated in a boy aged 5-17 years in good health and CMV-seronegative. The chain recombines TRBV30 with TRBJ1-1; D perhaps matches TRBD1 (5 bases). Material for sequencing was PBMCs. This chain's CDR3 is CASTLDRFKGYTEAFF. CDR3 DNA: TGTGCCTCCACCCTTGACCGATTCAAGGGGTACACTGAAGCTTTCTTT.